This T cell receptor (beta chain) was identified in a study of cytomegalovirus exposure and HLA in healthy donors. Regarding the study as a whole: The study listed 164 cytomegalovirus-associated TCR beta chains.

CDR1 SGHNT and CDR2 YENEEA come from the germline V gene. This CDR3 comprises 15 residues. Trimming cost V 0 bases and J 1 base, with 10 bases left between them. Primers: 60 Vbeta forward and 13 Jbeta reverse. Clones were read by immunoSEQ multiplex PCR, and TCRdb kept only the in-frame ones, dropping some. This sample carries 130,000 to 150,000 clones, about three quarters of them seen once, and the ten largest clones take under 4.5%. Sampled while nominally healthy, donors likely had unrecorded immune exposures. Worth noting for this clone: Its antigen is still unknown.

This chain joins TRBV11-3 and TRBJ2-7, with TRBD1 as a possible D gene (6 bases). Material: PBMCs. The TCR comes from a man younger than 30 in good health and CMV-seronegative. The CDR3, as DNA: TGTGCCAGCAGCTTAGAGGAAGGGGGTTCCTACGAGCAGTACTTC. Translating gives CASSLEEGGSYEQYF.